These 30 T cell receptor beta chains were sequenced from one sample in a study of T cell repertoires in cytomegalovirus infection (dated by TCRdb to the late 2010s). These receptors have no identified antigens. This specimen's treatment or condition label, interpreted: in vitro stimulation with specific CMV peptide epitopes to enrich CMV-specific T cells. Sequencing took place on an Illumina HiSeq 1500. TCRdb passed the public sequencing reads through fastp at Q25 and MiXCR, retaining productive beta sequences. Identical CDR3 protein sequences are pooled into one entry, listed with their most common genes and DNA. This sample lists tens of thousands of distinct CDR3 sequences; 20% to 30% were detected once. The ten biggest clones cover about half of the sample. Material: CD8+ T cells from cultured PBMCs, obtained from culture after CMV antigen stimulation. The receptors were gathered from a human donor in good health (CMV status not recorded). Some clones in this sample may be carry-over from other donors' samples.

This chain uses TRBV2 with TRBJ2-1, with a tentative D call TRBD1 (6 bases). Trimming took off 6 bases at V and 0 bases at J, with 15 bases between the two ends. Germline assignment: CDR1 SNHLY and CDR2 FYNNEI. This CDR3 spans 16 amino acids. CDR3 sequence (DNA): TGTGCCAGCAGCGGCCCCGGACAGTACTCCTACAATGAGCAGTTCTTC. Its protein is CASSGPGQYSYNEQFF. Based on the CDR3 plus reference TRBV2 and TRBJ2-1, the full variable domain is EPEVTQTPSHQVTQMGQEVILRCVPISNHLYFYWYRQILGQKVEFLVSFYNNEISEKSEIFDDQFSVERPDGSNFTLKIRSTKLEDSAMYFCASSGPGQYSYNEQFFGPGTRLTVL.

This rearrangement joins TRBV20-1 to TRBJ2-4; 9 bases agree with TRBD2. Trimming at V came to 2 bases and at J to 1 base, leaving 9 bases not matched to a gene. The CDR3 is 17 amino acids. Per germline, CDR1 DFQATT and CDR2 SNEGSKA (reference sequence). The CDR3 region has the DNA TGCAGTGCTAGATCTTGGACTAGCGAGGTGGCCAAAAACATTCAGTACTTC. This translates into CSARSWTSEVAKNIQYF.

This clonotype was recorded many times. V gene TRBV14 combines with J gene TRBJ2-1; D may be TRBD2 (6 bases). Germline lookup yields CDR1 SGHDN and CDR2 FVKESK. Trimming stripped 1 base from V and 4 bases from J, with 14 bases between. The CDR3 spans 16 residues. CDR3 sequence: CASSQVAMRGYNEQFF. CDR3 DNA: TGTGCCAGCAGCCAAGTCGCAATGCGGGGTTACAATGAGCAGTTCTTC.

In this sample, this clonotype turned up a few times. The chain couples TRBV6-2 or TRBV6-3 to TRBJ1-6; D not certain. CDR3 length equals 15 residues. V was trimmed by 5 bases and J by 5 bases, leaving 13 bases between them. Germline assignment: CDR1 MNHEY and CDR2 SVGEGT. CDR3 sequence reads: CASSHGESDNSPLHF. The CDR3 DNA is TGTGCCAGCAGTCATGGGGAATCGGATAATTCACCCCTCCACTTT.

This clonotype was seen many times. The chain is built from TRBV10-3 and TRBJ2-1; 9 nucleotides agree with TRBD1. The CDR3 is made up of 17 amino acids. The V segment lost 3 bases and the J segment 3 bases; nucleotides outside the gene matches: 9. Germline V gene sequence: CDR1 ENHRY, CDR2 SYGVKD. CDR3 nucleotides: TGTGCCATCAGTGAAAGCCAAGCGGGACAGGGCTACAATGAGCAGTTCTTC. Translation gives CAISESQAGQGYNEQFF.

This clonotype was recorded a few times. The chain carries TRBV13 and TRBJ2-2, with D maybe TRBD2 (6 bases). The germline V and J ends were trimmed by 3 bases and 2 bases, with 16 bases remaining between them. From germline, CDR1 is PRHDT and CDR2 FYEKMQ (reference sequence). The CDR3 is made up of 17 amino acids. CDR3 residues: CASSFGLAVSNTGELFF. CDR3 in DNA: TGTGCCAGCAGCTTTGGTTTAGCGGTTTCTAACACCGGGGAGCTGTTTTTT.

This clonotype was seen a few times. The gene calls are TRBV27 and TRBJ2-1; D gene unclear. The germline V and J ends were trimmed by 6 bases and 9 bases, with 15 bases remaining between them. The CDR3 runs to 13 residues. Germline CDR1 reads MNHEY; CDR2 reads SMNVEV (reference sequence). The CDR3 reads CASSPAILLEQFF. The CDR3 DNA sequence: TGTGCCAGCAGCCCAGCTATACTTCTTGAGCAGTTCTTC.

The rearrangement links TRBV7-9 to TRBJ2-1, with 13 bases lining up with TRBD2. Germline V gene sequence: CDR1 SEHNR, CDR2 FQNEAQ (reference sequence). V was pared by 5 bases and J by 2 bases, with 9 bases of the junction left unmatched. The CDR3 has 18 residues. DNA of the CDR3: TGTGCCAGCAGCCCCCTGACTAGCGGGGGGCCAGCCTACAATGAGCAGTTCTTC. It encodes CASSPLTSGGPAYNEQFF.

This clonotype was recorded many times. The V call is TRBV28, the J call TRBJ1-3; TRBD1 matches 7 bases. Germline values: CDR1 MDHEN, CDR2 SYDVKM. The CDR3 runs to 14 residues. Trimming at V came to 8 bases and at J to 0 bases, leaving 4 bases not matched to a gene. CDR3 DNA sequence: TGTGCCAGCGGGGACAGAAACTCTGGAAACACCATATATTTT. Its translation: CASGDRNSGNTIYF. Based on the CDR3 plus reference TRBV28 and TRBJ1-3, the full variable domain is DVKVTQSSRYLVKRTGEKVFLECVQDMDHENMFWYRQDPGLGLRLIYFSYDVKMKEKGDIPEGYSVSREKKERFSLILESASTNQTSMYLCASGDRNSGNTIYFGEGSWLTVV.

V and J are TRBV27 and TRBJ2-1; D not certain. Germline values: CDR1 MNHEY, CDR2 SMNVEV (reference sequence). Trimming stripped 3 bases from V and 0 bases from J, with 9 bases between. The CDR3 consists of 15 residues. CDR3 nucleotides: TGTGCCAGCAGTTTTTCGGTCAGCTCCTACAATGAGCAGTTCTTC. Translating gives CASSFSVSSYNEQFF.

The V call is TRBV12-3 or TRBV12-4, the J call TRBJ2-1; TRBD2 agrees at 11 bases. Germline trimming cut 2 bases from V and 4 bases from J; bases unmatched to any gene: 4. This CDR3 has 16 amino acids. The CDR3 is CASSLSGTSGYNEQFF. The CDR3 DNA is TGTGCCAGCAGTTTATCAGGGACTAGCGGATACAATGAGCAGTTCTTC.

The chain employs TRBV20-1 and TRBJ2-1; the match to TRBD1 covers 9 bases. This CDR3 has 14 residues. Germline assignment: CDR1 DFQATT and CDR2 SNEGSKA (reference sequence). J was trimmed by 4 bases and V by 4 bases; bases with no gene match: 5. The CDR3 protein is CSATRDRAYNEQFF. The CDR3 DNA follows: TGCAGTGCTACCCGGGACAGGGCATACAATGAGCAGTTCTTC.

This sequence joins TRBV27 and TRBJ2-3, with 7 bases identical to TRBD2. The CDR3 is 15 residues long. V dropped 5 bases and J dropped 0; count of bases not matched to a gene: 5. Germline assignment: CDR1 MNHEY and CDR2 SMNVEV (reference sequence). CDR3 sequence: CASSLTSVSTDTQYF. CDR3 in DNA: TGTGCCAGCAGTCTTACTAGCGTAAGCACAGATACGCAGTATTTT.

This clonotype was detected only a few times. The chain couples TRBV24-1 to TRBJ2-1; 9 bases are shared with TRBD1. Looked up from germline, CDR1 is KGHDR and CDR2 is SFDVKD. The ends lost 4 bases at V and 9 bases at J; junction bases unmatched: 3. CDR3 length: 13 residues. The CDR3 bases are TGTGCCACCAGTGAAGTACAGGGGGCTGAGCAGTTCTTC. This gives the protein CATSEVQGAEQFF.

This chain links TRBV4-3 with TRBJ1-2; no definite D call. V dropped 0 bases and J dropped 6 bases, with 11 bases sitting between them. CDR1 LGHNA and CDR2 YSLEER come from the germline V gene. CDR3 size: 14 residues. The CDR3 sequence is CASSQESGYHGYTF. The CDR3 nucleotides are TGCGCCAGCAGCCAAGAATCCGGGTACCATGGCTACACCTTC.

The table lists this clonotype with many counts. The CDR3 here is CASSLVTTGELFF. CDR3 bases: TGTGCCAGCAGCTTAGTGACAACCGGGGAGCTGTTTTTT. This chain connects TRBV7-2 to TRBJ2-2; D unclear. CDR1 SGHTA and CDR2 FQGNSA come from the germline V gene. V was pared by 1 base and J by 5 bases, with 5 bases between. The CDR3 is made up of 13 amino acids.

The CDR3 region is CASSLVHNYEQYF. CDR3 nucleotides: TGTGCCAGCAGTTTGGTGCATAACTACGAGCAGTACTTC. The V gene is TRBV27, the J gene TRBJ2-7; D is uncertain. V lost 3 bases, J lost 3 bases, and 9 bases lay in between. This CDR3 has 13 amino acids. Germline V gene data show CDR1 as MNHEY and CDR2 as SMNVEV (reference sequence).

This chain connects TRBV27 to TRBJ2-1; 9 nucleotides align to TRBD2. The germline V gene encodes CDR1 MNHEY and CDR2 SMNVEV (reference sequence). The V gene end was trimmed by 3 bases and the J gene end by 7 bases; junction bases not matched to a gene: 4. The CDR3 contains 14 residues. The CDR3 loop is CASSFRGRGNEQFF. The CDR3 DNA follows: TGTGCCAGCAGTTTTCGCGGGAGGGGAAATGAGCAGTTCTTC.

This clonotype was counted only a few times. The chain is built from TRBV5-6 and TRBJ2-7; maybe TRBD1 (6 bases). This CDR3 has 14 residues. The V gene's germline CDR1 is SGHDT and CDR2 YYEEEE. V lost 0 bases and J lost 6, with 13 bases in between. CDR3 region: CASSLVQGPGEQYF. CDR3 in DNA: TGTGCCAGCAGCTTGGTACAGGGCCCCGGCGAGCAGTACTTC. Full variable domain (rest looked up from reference TRBV5-6 and TRBJ2-7): DAGVTQSPTHLIKTRGQQVTLRCSPKSGHDTVSWYQQALGQGPQFIFQYYEEEERQRGNFPDRFSGHQFPNYSSELNVNALLLGDSALYLCASSLVQGPGEQYFGPGTRLTVT.

This clonotype came up a few times. The chain is built from TRBV5-8 and TRBJ1-1; 8 nucleotides align to TRBD1. Trimming at V came to 4 bases and at J to 3 bases, leaving 14 bases not matched to a gene. Germline V gene data show CDR1 as SGHTS and CDR2 as YDEGEE. The CDR3 runs 17 residues. CDR3 bases: TGTGCCAGCAGCCTTTACCGACAGGGGCAGAGAGACACTGAAGCTTTCTTT. Amino acid sequence: CASSLYRQGQRDTEAFF.

At least ten counts were recorded for this clonotype. J is TRBJ2-1 and V is TRBV7-6; a possible D gene is TRBD2 (6 bases). CDR1 and CDR2 from the germline V gene are SGHVS and FNYEAQ. Trimming took 2 bases from V and 3 from J, leaving 8 bases between them. This CDR3 comprises 14 residues. The CDR3 DNA follows: TGTGCCAGCAGCTTAAACGGGGGCTACAATGAGCAGTTCTTC. It translates to CASSLNGGYNEQFF. Based on the CDR3 plus reference TRBV7-6 and TRBJ2-1, the full variable domain is GAGVSQSPRYKVTKRGQDVALRCDPISGHVSLYWYRQALGQGPEFLTYFNYEAQQDKSGLPNDRFSAERPEGSISTLTIQRTEQRDSAMYRCASSLNGGYNEQFFGPGTRLTVL.

The V and J genes are TRBV6-2 or TRBV6-3 and TRBJ2-7; D is tentatively TRBD1 or TRBD2 (5 bases each). Between the trimmed V and J ends, which lost 6 bases and 4 bases, there was a span of 16 bases. The CDR3 consists of 14 residues. The germline V gene has CDR1 MNHEY and CDR2 SVGEGT. CDR3 DNA sequence: TGTGCCAGCAGCGGCCCGAGTTGGGGGTACGAGCAGTACTTC. Its translation: CASSGPSWGYEQYF.

This clonotype was seen ten or more times. The chain joins TRBV7-2 to TRBJ1-1, with D perhaps TRBD1 (6 bases). CDR1 and CDR2 from the germline V gene are SGHTA and FQGNSA. The CDR3 is made up of 19 amino acids. The V and J ends lost 2 bases and 1 base respectively, with 23 bases between them. CDR3 nucleotide sequence: TGTGCCAGCAGCTTACACTCCTATACATGGGGGGGCGAGAACACTGAAGCTTTCTTT. This sequence encodes CASSLHSYTWGGENTEAFF.

The J gene is TRBJ1-6, the V gene TRBV6-4; D possibly corresponds to TRBD1 (5 bases). Trimming took off 2 bases at V and 9 bases at J, with 5 bases between the two ends. The germline gives CDR1 MRHNA, CDR2 SNTAGT. CDR3 length equals 12 residues. The CDR3 DNA reads TGTGCCAGCAGTGACGGGGGTTCACCCCTCCACTTT. Its protein product is CASSDGGSPLHF.

As for this clonotype: The conserved final phenylalanine or tryptophan is absent from the CDR3, which likely points to a read error. The DNA is left out, because the CDR3 cannot be placed on it with certainty; the CDR3 is given as TCRdb lists it. The gene calls are TRBV28 and TRBJ1-1. The CDR3 is made up of 12 amino acids, end residues included. The germline gives CDR1 MDHEN, CDR2 SYDVKM. CDR3 sequence reads: CASSPNPTVMNT.

This clonotype was found many times. The genes are TRBV7-9 and TRBJ2-1; D is perhaps TRBD2 (5 bases). Germline V lookup: CDR1 SEHNR, CDR2 FQNEAQ (reference sequence). V was clipped by 5 bases and J by 4 bases, with 27 bases between them. CDR3 length equals 19 residues. This chain's CDR3 is CASSTPLGREGPGYNEQFF. CDR3 DNA sequence: TGTGCCAGCAGCACTCCTCTGGGCCGGGAAGGACCCGGATACAATGAGCAGTTCTTC.

On this clonotype itself: A junction end diverges from the germline sequence, so it may reflect a read error. J is TRBJ1-3 and V is TRBV7-2; 8 bases align to TRBD1. The germline V gene encodes CDR1 SGHTA and CDR2 FQGNSA. The CDR3 loop spans 17 amino acids. The CDR3, as DNA: TGTGGCAGCAGCTTATTAAGCGGGACAGGACTTGGAAACACCATATATTTC. This translates into CGSSLLSGTGLGNTIYF.

V gene TRBV15 combines with J gene TRBJ2-3, with 8 nucleotides matching TRBD2. Germline CDR1 is LNHNV and CDR2 is YYDKDF (reference sequence). This CDR3 is built from 15 residues. V lost 1 base and J lost 4; bases outside the gene matches: 4. CDR3 sequence: CATSRAGGLADTQYF. The CDR3 DNA reads TGTGCCACCAGCAGAGCGGGGGGGCTCGCAGATACGCAGTATTTT.

V gene TRBV14 combines with J gene TRBJ2-1; D gene ambiguous. Germline V lookup: CDR1 SGHDN, CDR2 FVKESK. The germline V and J ends were trimmed by 0 bases and 0 bases, with 9 bases remaining between them. CDR3 size: 16 residues. Here the CDR3 reads CASSQDPADSYNEQFF. For the CDR3, the DNA is TGTGCCAGCAGCCAAGATCCAGCAGACTCCTACAATGAGCAGTTCTTC.

The chain recombines TRBV12-3 or TRBV12-4 with TRBJ2-6; D is unresolved. The CDR3 is 15 residues long. V lost 4 bases, J lost 0 bases, and 7 bases lay in between. The CDR3 protein is CASSSVLSGANVLTF. For the CDR3, the DNA is TGTGCCAGCAGTTCAGTCCTCTCTGGGGCCAACGTCCTGACTTTC.